The clone carrying this TCR beta chain has more than one count but fewer than ten. The CDR3 spans 13 residues. V was trimmed by 3 bases and J by 7 bases, leaving 10 bases between them. Germline V gene sequence: CDR1 SGHAT, CDR2 FQDESV (reference sequence). This entry belongs to a study of T cell changes during pregnancy in multiple sclerosis. Measured with immunoSEQ multiplex PCR; TCRdb has only the in-frame clones, and not every one. Of 40,000 to 50,000 clones in the sample, almost 95% were seen once. The clonotype was recovered from a female donor in good health, enrolled as a control in a pregnancy study. The sample here was CD4+ T cells from peripheral blood mononuclear cells, taken in the second trimester of pregnancy. The chain combines TRBV11-1 with TRBJ1-5; D gene uncertain. The CDR3 sequence: CASSLTGRQPQHF. The CDR3 bases are TGTGCCAGCAGCTTGACCGGGAGGCAGCCCCAGCATTTT.